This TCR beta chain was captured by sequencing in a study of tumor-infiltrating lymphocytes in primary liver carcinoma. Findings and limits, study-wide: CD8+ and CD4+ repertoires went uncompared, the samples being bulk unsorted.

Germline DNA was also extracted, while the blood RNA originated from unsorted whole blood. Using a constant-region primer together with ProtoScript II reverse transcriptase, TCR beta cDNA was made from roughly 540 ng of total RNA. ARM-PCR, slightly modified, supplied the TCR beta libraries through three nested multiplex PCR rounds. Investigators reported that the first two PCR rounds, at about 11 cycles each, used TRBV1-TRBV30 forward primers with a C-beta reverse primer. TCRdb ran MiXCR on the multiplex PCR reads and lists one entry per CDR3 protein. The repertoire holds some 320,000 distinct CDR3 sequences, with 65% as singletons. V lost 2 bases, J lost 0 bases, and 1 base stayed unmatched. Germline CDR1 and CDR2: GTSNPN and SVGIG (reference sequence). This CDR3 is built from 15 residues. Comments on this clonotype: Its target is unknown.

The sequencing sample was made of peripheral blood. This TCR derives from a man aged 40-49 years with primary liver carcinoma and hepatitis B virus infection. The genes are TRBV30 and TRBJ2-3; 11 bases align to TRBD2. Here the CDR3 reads CAWSRTSGSTDTQYF. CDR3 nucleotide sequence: TGTGCCTGGAGTAGGACTAGCGGGAGCACAGATACGCAGTATTTT.